What follows are 26 T cell receptor beta chains derived from one specimen sequenced in a study of blood T cell repertoires in COVID-19 (dated by TCRdb to the early 2020s). Library construction relied on the immunoSEQ multiplex PCR assay. This is the immuneACCESS table as TCRdb keeps it, with only in-frame sequences that have V and J called. A part of the clones is gone; compared with another copy, unresolved V genes explain less than half, and the rest is unexplained. The sample has hundreds of thousands of clones on record, around nine tenths of them singletons. Together, the top ten hold around 4% of the sample. The sequencing input was peripheral blood. The origin of the receptors is a woman aged 50 to 65 with active or convalescent COVID-19.

The chain combines TRBV18 with TRBJ1-1; possibly TRBD1 for D (6 bases). CDR1 KGHSH and CDR2 LQKENI come from the germline V gene. Trimming cost V 6 bases and J 3 bases, with 8 bases left between them. The CDR3 consists of 12 residues. CDR3 amino acids: CASSHRDTEAFF. The CDR3 DNA reads as TGTGCCAGCTCCCACAGGGACACTGAAGCTTTCTTT.

The J gene is TRBJ1-1, the V gene TRBV6-5, with D possibly TRBD1 on 6 matching bases. CDR1 and CDR2 from the germline V gene are MNHEY and SVGAGI. The CDR3 runs to 13 residues. Trimming took 6 bases from V and 1 from J, leaving 9 bases between them. CDR3 DNA sequence: TGTGCCAGCAGACCAGGGGAGAACACTGAAGCTTTCTTT. Encoded protein: CASRPGENTEAFF.

The chain is built from TRBV5-1 and TRBJ1-4; 7 bases are shared with TRBD1. The CDR3 sequence is 16 residues long. Germline V gene data show CDR1 as SGHRS and CDR2 as YFSETQ. Germline trimming cut 3 bases from V and 1 base from J; bases unmatched to any gene: 6. Here the CDR3 DNA reads TGCGCCAGCAGCTCTCAACGACAGGGAACTAATGAAAAACTGTTTTTT. Its protein product is CASSSQRQGTNEKLFF.

Written as DNA, the CDR3 is TGTGCCAGCTCACTCACGACAGGCTCTGGAAACACCATATATTTT. Translated: CASSLTTGSGNTIYF. V is TRBV18 and J is TRBJ1-3, with a tentative D call TRBD1 (6 bases). V shed 4 bases and J shed 0 bases, with 10 bases lying between them. The CDR3 is 15 amino acids. Germline lookup yields CDR1 KGHSH and CDR2 LQKENI.

The DNA of the CDR3 is TGTGCCACCAGCAGGGGGCTCAGTCAGCCCCAGCATTTT. It encodes CATSRGLSQPQHF. The V gene is TRBV15, the J gene TRBJ1-5, with D maybe TRBD1 (5 bases). Germline V lookup: CDR1 LNHNV, CDR2 YYDKDF (reference sequence). CDR3 size: 13 residues. Deletions cut 3 bases from V and 6 bases from J, with 9 bases between.

The chain joins TRBV5-4 to TRBJ2-3; 11 bases match TRBD2. V dropped 3 bases and J dropped 2; count of bases not matched to a gene: 8. The CDR3 sequence is 17 residues long. Germline lookup yields CDR1 SGHNT and CDR2 YYREEE (reference sequence). The CDR3 loop reads CASSSAGTSGFTDTQYF. The CDR3, as DNA: TGTGCCAGCAGCTCCGCCGGGACTAGCGGCTTCACAGATACGCAGTATTTT.

This clone is a singleton in its sample. The V gene is TRBV3-1 (or the pseudogene TRBV3-2), the J gene TRBJ1-2, with 7 positions matching TRBD1. The CDR3 length is 13 residues. Per germline, CDR1 LGHDT and CDR2 YNNKEL (reference sequence). V gave up 5 bases and J gave up 8 bases; unmatched junction bases: 8. The DNA for the CDR3 is TGTGCCAGCAGCTACCAAGGGGGCTCGGGCTACACCTTC. As protein: CASSYQGGSGYTF.

The chain has TRBV4-3 and TRBJ1-1; tentative D call: TRBD1 (5 bases). Germline V CDR1 and CDR2: LGHNA, YSLEER. This CDR3 contains 13 residues. V lost 2 bases and J lost 5, with 9 bases in between. In nucleotides, the CDR3 is TGCGCCAGCAGCCAATCAAGGGGTACTGAAGCTTTCTTT. It specifies CASSQSRGTEAFF.

Only a few counts were recorded for this clone. V is TRBV3-1 (or the pseudogene TRBV3-2) and J is TRBJ1-5; TRBD1 matches 9 bases. This CDR3 comprises 21 residues. V was clipped by 9 bases and J by 0 bases; unmatched bases: 24. Per germline, CDR1 LGHDT and CDR2 YNNKEL (reference sequence). Here the CDR3 reads CASLTSGTGLRIDYSNQPQHF. The CDR3 bases are TGTGCCAGTCTGACGTCCGGGACAGGGCTGAGGATTGACTATAGCAATCAGCCCCAGCATTTT.

The CDR3 sequence is CASSEGQGATNEKLFF. For the CDR3, the DNA is TGTGCCAGCAGTGAAGGACAGGGGGCAACTAATGAAAAACTGTTTTTT. The chain recombines TRBV2 with TRBJ1-4, with 9 nucleotides matching TRBD1. This CDR3 spans 16 amino acids. CDR1 and CDR2 from the germline V gene are SNHLY and FYNNEI. V shed 1 base and J 0 bases; nucleotides not matched to a gene: 0.

The V call is TRBV12-5, the J call TRBJ2-1; 14 bases fit TRBD2. V shed 5 bases and J 0 bases; nucleotides not matched to a gene: 3. Germline V gene lookup returns CDR1 LGHNT and CDR2 FRNRAP. CDR3 length: 17 residues. CDR3 residues: CASGKGLAGGSYNEQFF. The CDR3 coding sequence is TGTGCTAGTGGTAAAGGACTAGCGGGGGGCTCCTACAATGAGCAGTTCTTC.

The chain is built from TRBV6-6 and TRBJ1-3, with D unclear. Germline CDR1 reads MNHNY; CDR2 reads SVGAGI (reference sequence). The CDR3 is 14 amino acids. Trimming pared 7 bases from V and 0 bases from J, leaving 10 bases between. The CDR3 bases are TGTGCCAGCACCTTCTCGGGCTCTGGAAACACCATATATTTT. Its translation is CASTFSGSGNTIYF.

The chain joins TRBV12-3 or TRBV12-4 to TRBJ2-7; D may be TRBD1 (5 bases). V was clipped by 6 bases and J by 0 bases, with 9 bases between them. The CDR3 has 13 amino acids. CDR3 sequence reads: CASSLGHSYEQYF. The CDR3 DNA reads TGTGCCAGCAGCCTCGGACACTCCTACGAGCAGTACTTC.

The gene calls are TRBV3-1 (or the pseudogene TRBV3-2) and TRBJ1-5; TRBD1 matches 8 bases. Looked up from germline, CDR1 is LGHDT and CDR2 is YNNKEL (reference sequence). V lost 4 bases, J lost 5 bases, and 7 bases stayed unmatched. The CDR3 sequence is 15 residues long. Written as DNA, the CDR3 is TGTGCCAGCAGCCCCCAGGACAGGGAGGATCAGCCCCAGCATTTT. This encodes CASSPQDREDQPQHF.

The V call is TRBV7-8, the J call TRBJ2-5; D perhaps matches TRBD2 (5 bases). CDR1 and CDR2 from the germline V gene are SGHVS and FQNEAQ. The CDR3 covers 13 residues. Trimming left V 1 base short and J 5 bases short, with 8 bases between. The CDR3 here is CASSLEQRETQYF. The DNA for the CDR3 is TGTGCCAGCAGCTTAGAACAGCGGGAGACCCAGTACTTC.

The V gene is TRBV18, the J gene TRBJ1-1; no reliable D call. The CDR3 has 14 amino acids. Germline-derived CDR1 and CDR2 are KGHSH and LQKENI. V lost 5 bases to trimming and J lost 5 bases, with 15 bases between them. The CDR3 region is CASSTRTETTEAFF. The CDR3 region has the DNA TGTGCCAGCTCAACTAGGACCGAAACGACTGAAGCTTTCTTT.

V gene TRBV19 combines with J gene TRBJ2-7, with TRBD2 as a possible D gene (6 bases). The V gene's germline CDR1 is LNHDA and CDR2 SQIVND (reference sequence). There are 13 residues in the CDR3. Trimming left V 7 bases short and J 5 bases short, with 15 bases between. As DNA, the CDR3 is TGTGCCAGTACCGGGACGGGGGTAAACGAGCAGTACTTC. Amino acid sequence: CASTGTGVNEQYF.

The chain links TRBV20-1 to TRBJ1-5; D is unclear. V lost 3 bases and J lost 3, with 15 bases in between. This CDR3 has 15 residues. CDR1 is DFQATT, CDR2 SNEGSKA, per germline (reference sequence). DNA for the CDR3: TGCAGTGCTAGTCCCCCGCCAGGAATCAATCAGCCCCAGCATTTT. It codes for CSASPPPGINQPQHF.

The CDR3 DNA reads TGTGCCAGCAGCTTTCCTTTGCGGAAGAGCTCCTACAATGAGCAGTTCTTC. Protein: CASSFPLRKSSYNEQFF. The rearrangement uses TRBV7-8 and TRBJ2-1; D gene ambiguous. The CDR3 runs 17 residues. V was cut by 3 bases and J by 0 bases, with 15 bases left in between. Germline-derived CDR1 and CDR2 are SGHVS and FQNEAQ.

A single count supports this clone. The rearrangement joins TRBV28 to TRBJ1-2, with a weak D call TRBD1 (6 bases). Trimming removed 5 bases from V and 8 bases from J, with 21 bases in between. The CDR3 is made up of 15 amino acids. Germline CDR1 MDHEN, CDR2 SYDVKM. As DNA, the CDR3 is TGTGCCAGCAGTATCCCGATCCTACAGGGCTACGGCTACACCTTC. Translated: CASSIPILQGYGYTF.

The J gene is TRBJ2-2, the V gene TRBV18, with TRBD1 matching 9 bases. Germline CDR1 and CDR2: KGHSH and LQKENI. V was clipped by 3 bases and J by 4 bases; unmatched bases: 15. CDR3 length: 19 residues. CDR3 residues: CASSPNLFDRGYSTGELFF. The CDR3 DNA follows: TGTGCCAGCTCACCCAATCTGTTCGACAGGGGGTACAGCACCGGGGAGCTGTTTTTT. The variable domain in full, completed from reference TRBV18 and TRBJ2-2, reads NAGVMQNPRHLVRRRGQEARLRCSPMKGHSHVYWYRQLPEEGLKFMVYLQKENIIDESGMPKERFSAEFPKEGPSILRIQQVVRGDSAAYFCASSPNLFDRGYSTGELFFGEGSRLTVL.

This rearrangement joins TRBV4-3 to TRBJ2-1, with D possibly TRBD2 on 6 matching bases. Per the germline V gene, CDR1 is LGHNA and CDR2 is YSLEER. The CDR3 is 14 amino acids. V was trimmed by 4 bases and J by 6 bases, leaving 13 bases between them. CDR3: CASSPLALSNEQFF. The CDR3 DNA reads as TGCGCCAGCAGCCCACTAGCCCTTAGCAATGAGCAGTTCTTC.

The genes are TRBV10-3 and TRBJ1-2, with TRBD1 matching over 7 bases. J was trimmed by 7 bases and V by 3 bases; bases with no gene match: 5. The CDR3 extends over 13 amino acids. Germline loops: CDR1 ENHRY, CDR2 SYGVKD. The CDR3 coding sequence is TGTGCCATCAGTGATACAGGGGCTCGTGGCTACACCTTC. Its translation: CAISDTGARGYTF.

The V gene is TRBV6-2 or TRBV6-3, the J gene TRBJ2-1; 7 bases align to TRBD1. With 5 bases clipped from V and 8 bases from J, the junction kept 6 bases outside the gene matches. This CDR3 region has 13 residues. Per the germline V gene, CDR1 is MNHEY and CDR2 is SVGEGT. The chain's CDR3 is CASSLTGDHEQFF. The CDR3 nucleotides are TGTGCCAGCAGTCTTACAGGGGACCATGAGCAGTTCTTC.

This chain links TRBV15 with TRBJ2-7; a possible D gene is TRBD2 (6 bases). CDR1 and CDR2 (germline): LNHNV, YYDKDF (reference sequence). The CDR3 covers 14 residues. V was clipped by 3 bases and J by 1 base, with 10 bases between them. The CDR3 loop reads CATSSGGPSYEQYF. In nucleotides, the CDR3 is TGTGCCACCAGCAGCGGGGGACCTTCCTACGAGCAGTACTTC.

This clone was picked up one time. The J gene is TRBJ1-1, the V gene TRBV24-1; D call uncertain. Trimming stripped 12 bases from V and 3 bases from J, with 10 bases between. CDR1 is KGHDR and CDR2 is SFDVKD in the germline V gene. The CDR3 is 11 amino acids. CDR3 nucleotide sequence: TGTGCCGCCCGGTCTCACACTGAAGCTTTCTTT. Translated: CAARSHTEAFF.